These 8 T cell receptor beta chains came from one sample sequenced in a study of blood T cell repertoires in COVID-19. Some clones are missing from TCRdb's copy, which holds only in-frame ones; the method was immunoSEQ multiplex PCR. The table lists some 200,000 clones, more than 70% of them singletons, with over 15% in the top ten. The specimen sequenced was peripheral blood. These receptors all stem from a man in his forties or fifties with COVID-19, enrolled during active disease.

This clone was seen more than once but under ten times. The chain recombines TRBV6-6 with TRBJ1-2; TRBD1 matches at 7 bases. This CDR3 contains 13 residues. V was pared by 0 bases and J by 6 bases, with 1 base of the junction left unmatched. Germline values: CDR1 MNHNY, CDR2 SVGAGI (reference sequence). The CDR3 spells CASSYSTGNGYTF. The CDR3 DNA follows: TGTGCCAGCAGTTACTCGACAGGGAATGGCTACACCTTC.

The rearrangement links TRBV10-3 to TRBJ2-5, with 9 bases aligning to TRBD2. The V and J ends lost 3 bases and 4 bases, in that order; junction bases with no gene match: 6. Germline V CDR1 and CDR2: ENHRY, SYGVKD. The CDR3 loop spans 15 amino acids. CDR3 residues: CAISEGLAGTETQYF. CDR3 nucleotides: TGTGCCATCAGTGAAGGCCTAGCGGGGACAGAGACCCAGTACTTC.

The rearrangement links TRBV9 to TRBJ2-2, with 16 nucleotides matching TRBD2. The CDR3 is 17 amino acids. The germline CDR1 and CDR2 sequences are SGDLS and YYNGEE. Trimming at V came to 2 bases and at J to 7 bases, leaving 5 bases not matched to a gene. Written as DNA, the CDR3 is TGTGCCAGCAGCGTTGGGACTAGCGGGGGGGCTGGCGGGGAGCTGTTTTTT. This sequence encodes CASSVGTSGGAGGELFF.

The chain employs TRBV6-5 and TRBJ2-5, with D possibly TRBD2 on 5 matching bases. This CDR3 is 13 amino acids long. Trimming left V 6 bases short and J 5 bases short, with 13 bases between. Germline CDR1 MNHEY, CDR2 SVGAGI. The DNA of the CDR3 is TGTGCCAGCAGCGACTACGCTTCCGAGACCCAGTACTTC. Its translation: CASSDYASETQYF.

Comments on this clone: This same CDR3 is encoded by further DNA sequences in the sample. The chain joins TRBV30 to TRBJ2-5, with a possible D match to TRBD1 (5 bases). The CDR3 is 13 residues long. Trimming left V 1 base short and J 4 bases short, with 10 bases between. CDR1 and CDR2 from the germline V gene are GTSNPN and SVGIG (reference sequence). CDR3 bases: TGTGCCTGGAGTGGCCAGGGTGGAGAGACCCAGTACTTC. This encodes CAWSGQGGETQYF.

This chain links TRBV19 with TRBJ2-2; the match to TRBD1 covers 10 bases. The germline gives CDR1 LNHDA, CDR2 SQIVND (reference sequence). CDR3 size: 15 residues. The trim removed 4 bases at V and 5 bases at J, leaving 4 bases unmatched. The CDR3 loop reads CASSRDRGGTGELFF. CDR3 coding DNA: TGTGCCAGTAGTAGGGACAGGGGTGGAACCGGGGAGCTGTTTTTT.

V usage is TRBV2 and J usage is TRBJ1-1, with TRBD1 matching 7 bases. V gave up 6 bases and J gave up 0 bases; unmatched junction bases: 7. Germline CDR1 is SNHLY and CDR2 is FYNNEI. The CDR3 totals 15 residues. The CDR3 DNA follows: TGTGCCAGCAGGTGGGACACAGGGGTGAACACTGAAGCTTTCTTT. It codes for CASRWDTGVNTEAFF.

The J gene is TRBJ1-2, the V gene TRBV18; 7 positions agree with TRBD1. The ends lost 3 bases at V and 0 bases at J; junction bases unmatched: 4. The germline V gene has CDR1 KGHSH and CDR2 LQKENI. This CDR3 spans 15 amino acids. CDR3 in amino acids: CASSPGQKTNYGYTF. CDR3 DNA sequence: TGTGCCAGCTCACCGGGACAGAAAACTAACTATGGCTACACCTTC.